These 23 T cell receptor beta chains share one sample of origin, sequenced in a study of shared clonotypes between healthy human individuals. Assay used: immunoSEQ multiplex PCR; TCRdb lists only in-frame clones, some missing. The data show roughly 1,500,000 clones, approximately 98% seen once. Sequenced: naive CD4+ T cells sorted from blood. Regarding subset: CD45RA+ positively selected. These receptor sequences come from a young man in good health.

The chain carries TRBV10-3 and TRBJ1-1; D gene ambiguous. The V end was cut by 3 bases, the J end by 1 base, with 9 bases between. The CDR3 has 14 residues. Germline CDR1 reads ENHRY; CDR2 reads SYGVKD. The CDR3 bases are TGTGCCATCAGTGACCCGACACAGAACACTGAAGCTTTCTTT. Translated: CAISDPTQNTEAFF.

This sequence joins TRBV9 and TRBJ2-7; D may be TRBD2 (6 bases). With 4 bases removed from V and 0 bases from J, the gap between germline ends came to 14 bases. The CDR3 has 15 residues. In germline, CDR1 is SGDLS, CDR2 YYNGEE. Written as DNA, the CDR3 is TGTGCCAGCAGCCCCCTCGGGGGTCGCTCCTACGAGCAGTACTTC. Protein sequence: CASSPLGGRSYEQYF.

CDR3 loop: CASSIGTFNEKLFF. In nucleotides, the CDR3 is TGTGCCAGTAGCATTGGGACATTTAATGAAAAACTGTTTTTT. This sequence joins TRBV19 and TRBJ1-4; a weak D match, TRBD1 (6 bases). Trimming removed 6 bases from V and 4 bases from J, with 12 bases in between. Germline CDR1 is LNHDA and CDR2 is SQIVND (reference sequence). The CDR3 consists of 14 residues.

The chain links TRBV19 to TRBJ1-1; D not certain. Germline V lookup: CDR1 LNHDA, CDR2 SQIVND (reference sequence). The ends were cut back, 6 bases at V and 7 bases at J, with 9 bases in the middle. The CDR3 runs to 11 residues. The CDR3, as DNA: TGTGCCAGTAGCCCTGGTCTTGAAGCTTTCTTT. It codes for CASSPGLEAFF.

This sequence joins TRBV2 and TRBJ1-5; 10 bases line up with TRBD1. J gave up 7 bases and V 6 bases, and 9 bases lay outside the gene matches. Per the germline V gene, CDR1 is SNHLY and CDR2 is FYNNEI. The CDR3 spans 15 residues. The CDR3 coding sequence is TGTGCCAGCAGGATGGACAGGGGGGCGGGACAGCCCCAGCATTTT. Translating gives CASRMDRGAGQPQHF.

Only one count was recorded for this clone. The genes are TRBV28 and TRBJ1-5; 7 bases align to TRBD1. Trimming removed 6 bases from V and 10 bases from J; junction bases left unmatched: 12. The CDR3 totals 14 residues. Germline CDR1 and CDR2: MDHEN and SYDVKM. CDR3 in DNA: TGTGCCAGCAGCCGTGGGGGACAGATCGGCCCCCAGCATTTT. It translates to CASSRGGQIGPQHF.

The J gene is TRBJ2-3, the V gene TRBV18, with D possibly matching TRBD2 (6 bases). This CDR3 is 15 amino acids long. CDR1 and CDR2 from the germline V gene are KGHSH and LQKENI. Trimming left V 1 base short and J 5 bases short, with 13 bases between. CDR3 sequence: CASSPLGGVGDTQYF. The CDR3 DNA follows: TGTGCCAGCTCACCACTCGGGGGAGTAGGAGATACGCAGTATTTT.

The rearrangement links TRBV6-1 to TRBJ1-5, with 9 bases fitting TRBD1. CDR1 MNHNS and CDR2 SASEGT come from the germline V gene. With V trimmed by 0 bases and J by 0 bases, 3 bases remained unmatched. The CDR3 covers 17 residues. In DNA, the CDR3 is TGTGCCAGCAGTGAAGCGCGGGACAGGGTTAGCAATCAGCCCCAGCATTTT. Translating it yields CASSEARDRVSNQPQHF.

The CDR3 reads CASSFRQGPQFF. The CDR3 nucleotides read TGTGCCAGCAGTTTTCGACAGGGCCCTCAGTTCTTC. This rearrangement joins TRBV27 to TRBJ2-1, with TRBD1 matching over 7 bases. Germline values: CDR1 MNHEY, CDR2 SMNVEV (reference sequence). This CDR3 region has 12 residues. The trim removed 3 bases at V and 13 bases at J, leaving 6 bases unmatched.

The V call is TRBV6-5, the J call TRBJ2-7; weak D call: TRBD2 (5 bases). CDR3 length equals 12 residues. Germline CDR1 is MNHEY and CDR2 is SVGAGI. Trimming cost V 7 bases and J 2 bases, with 9 bases left between them. CDR3 loop: CASKRGTYEQYF. The CDR3 DNA reads TGTGCCAGCAAACGAGGGACCTACGAGCAGTACTTC.

The rearrangement links TRBV6-1 to TRBJ2-1; D may correspond to TRBD1 or TRBD2 (6 bases each). Trimming shortened V by 2 bases and J by 6 bases, and 14 bases separated the two germline ends. The CDR3 runs 15 residues. Germline CDR1 is MNHNS and CDR2 is SASEGT. This CDR3 reads CASSERGASVNEQFF. The DNA of the CDR3 is TGTGCCAGCAGTGAAAGGGGGGCTAGCGTCAATGAGCAGTTCTTC.

J is TRBJ2-2 and V is TRBV28; D perhaps matches TRBD1 (6 bases). This CDR3 contains 13 residues. Germline V lookup: CDR1 MDHEN, CDR2 SYDVKM. The germline V and J ends were trimmed by 5 bases and 6 bases, with 10 bases remaining between them. The CDR3 bases are TGTGCCAGCAGTCTACAGGGCCCCGGGGAGCTGTTTTTT. Amino acid sequence: CASSLQGPGELFF. The complete variable domain, with remaining parts taken from reference TRBV28 and TRBJ2-2, reads DVKVTQSSRYLVKRTGEKVFLECVQDMDHENMFWYRQDPGLGLRLIYFSYDVKMKEKGDIPEGYSVSREKKERFSLILESASTNQTSMYLCASSLQGPGELFFGEGSRLTVL.

On this clone: At the DNA level, this CDR3 is encoded by other sequences in the same sample as well. The gene calls are TRBV18 and TRBJ1-1; weak D call: TRBD1 (5 bases). The germline V gene encodes CDR1 KGHSH and CDR2 LQKENI. V was trimmed by 3 bases and J by 7 bases, leaving 9 bases between them. The CDR3 loop spans 12 amino acids. DNA for the CDR3: TGTGCCAGCTCACCCCTAGGGGTTGAAGCTTTCTTT. This codes for CASSPLGVEAFF.

The genes are TRBV28 and TRBJ1-2; TRBD1 agrees at 7 bases. The CDR3 loop spans 14 amino acids. The V gene end was trimmed by 7 bases and the J gene end by 4 bases; junction bases not matched to a gene: 9. CDR1 and CDR2 from the germline V gene are MDHEN and SYDVKM. The DNA of the CDR3 is TGTGCCAGCACCCAGGACAGGCGACCCTATGGCTACACCTTC. Translating it yields CASTQDRRPYGYTF.

As DNA, the CDR3 is TGTGCCAGTAGTAATCCGGTACCTAATGAAAAACTGTTTTTT. This sequence encodes CASSNPVPNEKLFF. J is TRBJ1-4 and V is TRBV19; D ambiguous. CDR1 and CDR2 from the germline V gene are LNHDA and SQIVND (reference sequence). The CDR3 is made up of 14 amino acids. V lost 4 bases and J lost 3, with 9 bases in between.

V is TRBV11-2 and J is TRBJ2-2, with a weak D call TRBD2 (6 bases). The V end lost 1 base, the J end lost 2 bases, and 11 bases lay between the germline ends. The CDR3 totals 16 residues. Germline loops: CDR1 SGHAT, CDR2 FQNNGV. CDR3 in amino acids: CASSLVGDFNTGELFF. The CDR3 DNA is TGTGCCAGCAGCTTAGTGGGGGACTTTAACACCGGGGAGCTGTTTTTT.

This sequence joins TRBV7-9 and TRBJ2-1, with 9 bases that match TRBD2. Trimming removed 4 bases from V and 6 bases from J; junction bases left unmatched: 13. Germline V CDR1 and CDR2: SEHNR, FQNEAQ (reference sequence). This CDR3 is built from 17 residues. DNA of the CDR3: TGTGCCAGCAGCTCTCGACTAGCGGAAATATCAATCAATGAGCAGTTCTTC. Protein sequence: CASSSRLAEISINEQFF.

This chain joins TRBV7-9 and TRBJ1-5; tentative D call: TRBD1 (6 bases). V was shortened by 9 bases and J by 0 bases, with 15 bases between the two germline ends. The CDR3 length is 15 residues. The germline V gene encodes CDR1 SEHNR and CDR2 FQNEAQ (reference sequence). CDR3 sequence reads: CASSAGAYSNQPQHF. CDR3 DNA: TGTGCCAGTTCAGCGGGGGCTTATAGCAATCAGCCCCAGCATTTT.

This rearrangement joins TRBV10-2 to TRBJ1-4, with 10 bases matching TRBD1. CDR1 is WSHSY and CDR2 is SAAADI in the germline V gene. The CDR3 has 14 residues. V shed 5 bases, J shed 5 bases, and the junction held 2 bases outside the gene matches. Written as DNA, the CDR3 is TGCGCCAGCAGTTGGGGACAGGGGAATGAAAAACTGTTTTTT. It yields the protein CASSWGQGNEKLFF.

The V call is TRBV19, the J call TRBJ1-1; weak D call: TRBD1 (5 bases). V gave up 9 bases and J gave up 3 bases, with 17 bases separating them. From germline, CDR1 is LNHDA and CDR2 SQIVND (reference sequence). This CDR3 contains 14 residues. CDR3 DNA: TGTGCCAGCCACTCATACGGGGGACACACTGAAGCTTTCTTT. Its protein is CASHSYGGHTEAFF. The full variable domain, with the rest looked up from reference TRBV19 and TRBJ1-1, is DGGITQSPKYLFRKEGQNVTLSCEQNLNHDAMYWYRQDPGQGLRLIYYSQIVNDFQKGDIAEGYSVSREKKESFPLTVTSAQKNPTAFYLCASHSYGGHTEAFFGQGTRLTVV.

V is TRBV15 and J is TRBJ1-3; 10 bases match TRBD1. This CDR3 is 15 amino acids long. Germline lookup yields CDR1 LNHNV and CDR2 YYDKDF (reference sequence). V lost 8 bases and J lost 4; bases outside the gene matches: 8. The chain's CDR3 is CATRFDRGQGNTIYF. CDR3 DNA: TGTGCCACCCGGTTCGACAGGGGGCAGGGAAACACCATATATTTT.

The V and J genes are TRBV11-2 and TRBJ2-7; TRBD1 agrees at 10 bases. V shed 4 bases and J 2 bases; nucleotides not matched to a gene: 5. This CDR3 contains 15 residues. Germline CDR1 and CDR2: SGHAT and FQNNGV. CDR3 nucleotide sequence: TGTGCCAGCAGCTCCGGGACAGGGGACCCCTACGAGCAGTACTTC. It is translated as CASSSGTGDPYEQYF.

CDR3 residues: CASRGDRGSYEQYF. Written as DNA, the CDR3 is TGTGCCAGCAGAGGGGACAGGGGGTCCTACGAGCAGTACTTC. The genes are TRBV6-5 and TRBJ2-7; 11 bases align to TRBD1. V gave up 6 bases and J gave up 1 base; unmatched junction bases: 2. The germline V gene has CDR1 MNHEY and CDR2 SVGAGI. The CDR3 is made up of 14 amino acids.